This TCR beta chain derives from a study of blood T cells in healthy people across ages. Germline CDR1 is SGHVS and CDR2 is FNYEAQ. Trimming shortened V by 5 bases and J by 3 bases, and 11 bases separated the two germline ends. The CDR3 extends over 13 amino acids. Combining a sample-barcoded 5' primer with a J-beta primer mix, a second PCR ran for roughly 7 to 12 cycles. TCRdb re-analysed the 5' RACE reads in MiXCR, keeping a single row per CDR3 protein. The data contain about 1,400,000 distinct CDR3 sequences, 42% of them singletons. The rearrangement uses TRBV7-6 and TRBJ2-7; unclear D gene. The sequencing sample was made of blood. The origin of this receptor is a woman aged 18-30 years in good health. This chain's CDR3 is CASSPNPIYEQYF. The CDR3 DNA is TGTGCCAGCAGCCCAAACCCCATCTACGAGCAGTACTTC.